This T cell receptor beta chain appears in the sequencing data of a study of blood T cell repertoires in COVID-19 (dated by TCRdb to the early 2020s). For context, the study as a whole: Samples covering the acute and convalescent phases of COVID-19 were provided by collaborators in the United States, Italy and Spain. The prospective study material was composed of cDNA or gDNA derived from T cells, B-cell-depleted T cells, or PBMCs. Deeply sampled blood TCRbeta repertoires from subjects exposed to, actively infected with, or recovered from COVID-19 were included in the dataset. Nearly every sample came with metadata listing a de-identified subject ID, COVID-19 status, age in years and sex. Where available, HLA class I and class II types were obtained from metadata supplied by the sample provider rather than from assay-based typing. A freely available public database, intended as a resource for researchers studying the immune response to SARS-CoV-2, is where the repertoires were released. Samples came from the ongoing ImmuneRACE study (first 160 participants) plus 1,254 subjects from 6 global collaborators.

Via the germline V gene, CDR1 is KGHSH and CDR2 LQKENI. The CDR3 holds 13 amino acids from the cysteine to the phenylalanine. The DNA shown is the 39-base CDR3, in frame from base 1. Trimming takes 3 bases from V and 2 bases from J, and the germline ends sit 7 bases apart. With regard to this clone: Its antigen has not been determined. No per-base quality is available; no much larger clone lies one base away.

What the work shows at the level of the full study, not this receptor alone: The amount of clinical and demographic metadata varied by source and participant and was provided uncurated.

The immunoSEQ Assay, a bias-controlled multiplex PCR, was used to amplify TCRbeta CDR3 regions from genomic DNA. The authors processed their data as follows. Nucleated cell counts per sample were estimated from amplification of reference gene primers within the assay. To quantify the absolute abundance of each unique TCRbeta CDR3 rearrangement, sequence reads were collapsed and filtered. For each sample, productive Simpson clonality was calculated as the square root of Simpson's diversity index across productive rearrangements. Drawn from immuneACCESS, this table holds only the in-frame rearrangements with V and J called that TCRdb kept. Clones are partly lost; checked studies trace under half to an unresolved V gene and leave the rest unexplained. The DNA was the basis for D and trimming; V, J and clone size are from that table. Across this sample there are around 190,000 clones, with roughly 84% seen only once. Clones ranked in the top ten supply roughly 4.5% of the sample.

Whole blood was collected in K2EDTA tubes by collaborating institutions according to the institutions' own protocols. For TCRbeta analysis, collaborators shipped samples in one of three forms: frozen whole blood, isolated PBMCs, or DNA extracted from either of those sample types. The sequencing sample was made of peripheral blood. This clonotype originated in a woman older than 75 with acute or convalescent COVID-19. Here the chain combines TRBV18 and TRBJ1-1, with no confident D gene call. The CDR3 protein: CASSPQVNTEAFF. The DNA sequence is TGTGCCAGCTCACCCCAGGTCAACACTGAAGCTTTCTTT.